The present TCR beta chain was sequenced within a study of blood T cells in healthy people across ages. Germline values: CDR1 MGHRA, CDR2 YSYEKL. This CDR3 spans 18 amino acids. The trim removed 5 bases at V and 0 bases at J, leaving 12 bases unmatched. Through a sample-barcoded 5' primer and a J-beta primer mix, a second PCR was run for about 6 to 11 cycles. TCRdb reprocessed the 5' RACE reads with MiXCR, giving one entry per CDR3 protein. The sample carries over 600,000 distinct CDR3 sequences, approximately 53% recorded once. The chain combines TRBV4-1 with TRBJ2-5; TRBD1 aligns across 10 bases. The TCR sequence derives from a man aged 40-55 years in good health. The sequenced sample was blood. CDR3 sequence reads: CASSARDRGMDYQETQYF. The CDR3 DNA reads TGCGCCAGCAGCGCACGGGACAGGGGCATGGATTACCAAGAGACCCAGTACTTC.